This TCR beta chain is from a study of shared clonotypes between healthy human individuals. The count of this clone is one. Sequencing used immunoSEQ multiplex PCR; TCRdb keeps in-frame clones, though not all of them. Of millions of clones in the sample, about 95% are singletons; the top ten hold approximately 1.2%. Selected positively for CCR7 and CD45RO-negative, naive CD8 cells excluded terminally differentiated effector memory CD45RA+ cells. None of the donors, who were healthy HIV-negative adults, had recently had acute infections or vaccinations. The CDR3 length is 14 residues. The V end lost 4 bases, the J end lost 7 bases, and 16 bases lay between the germline ends. Germline V CDR1 and CDR2: GTSNPN, SVGIG (reference sequence).

The TCR sequence derives from a man between 18 and 29 years old in good health. The specimen sequenced was naive CD8+ T cells sorted from blood. The chain uses TRBV30 and TRBJ2-2, with D possibly being TRBD1 (6 bases). The chain's CDR3 is CAWTNRAPDGELFF. CDR3 nucleotides: TGTGCCTGGACAAACAGGGCCCCCGACGGGGAGCTGTTTTTT.